This note documents a single T cell receptor beta chain sequence. Germline CDR1 reads MGHRA; CDR2 reads YSYEKL. This CDR3 comprises 16 residues. V was clipped by 4 bases and J by 5 bases; unmatched bases: 10. These data are taken from a study of cytomegalovirus exposure and HLA in healthy donors. The protocol was immunoSEQ multiplex PCR, while the TCRdb copy is restricted to in-frame clones and leaves out a portion. This sample has about 72,000 clones, with 94% found just once. J is TRBJ2-7 and V is TRBV4-1; 11 positions agree with TRBD2. The origin of this receptor is a woman aged 18 to 35 in good health and CMV-seropositive. Sample: PBMCs. CDR3 loop: CASSPLAGGPRDEQYF. The DNA of the CDR3 is TGCGCCAGCAGCCCGTTAGCGGGGGGGCCTCGGGACGAGCAGTACTTC.